These 20 T cell receptor beta chains were sequenced from one sample in a study of T-cell memory formation after mild COVID-19. Using its own MiXCR run on the 5' RACE reads, TCRdb lists one record per CDR3 protein. The repertoire includes about 150,000 distinct CDR3 sequences, around 13% of them detected once, and 11% to 15% sits in the top ten. Sequenced material: PBMCs or a T cell subset sorted from them (not recorded which). These receptors were obtained from an adult woman who had mild COVID-19 (a few samples of this study predate the infection). Cell type and time point are not known.

The V and J genes are TRBV27 and TRBJ2-7, with D maybe TRBD2 (6 bases). This CDR3 has 14 residues. V was clipped by 1 base and J by 2 bases, with 9 bases between them. The V gene's germline CDR1 is MNHEY and CDR2 SMNVEV (reference sequence). CDR3 protein: CASSLLGGTYEQYF. The CDR3 nucleotides read TGTGCCAGCAGTTTATTGGGGGGAACCTACGAGCAGTACTTC.

The sample holds a few counts of this clonotype. This chain connects TRBV12-3 or TRBV12-4 to TRBJ2-1, with D uncertain. The CDR3 is 13 residues long. The V end lost 7 bases, the J end lost 10 bases, and 17 bases lay between the germline ends. The CDR3 region has the DNA TGTGCCAGCATCCTCAGTTCCCCCGGCGAGCAGTTCTTC. It codes for CASILSSPGEQFF.

This chain connects TRBV5-1 to TRBJ1-1; a weak D match, TRBD1 (6 bases). Germline lookup yields CDR1 SGHRS and CDR2 YFSETQ. CDR3 size: 13 residues. Deletions cut 3 bases from V and 5 bases from J, with 11 bases between. CDR3 DNA sequence: TGCGCCAGCAGCTCACAAACAGGGACTGAAGCTTTCTTT. It encodes CASSSQTGTEAFF.

This clonotype was observed a handful of times. This chain uses TRBV12-3 or TRBV12-4 with TRBJ2-5, with D uncertain. V lost 2 bases and J lost 1, with 11 bases in between. This CDR3 contains 15 residues. CDR3 amino acids: CASSLPSRVQETQYF. The CDR3 DNA reads TGTGCCAGCAGTTTACCGTCACGAGTCCAAGAGACCCAGTACTTC.

V gene TRBV7-2 combines with J gene TRBJ2-1; D perhaps matches TRBD2 (6 bases). Per germline, CDR1 SGHTA and CDR2 FQGNSA. The CDR3 runs to 13 residues. The V gene lost 6 bases and the J gene lost 9 bases, with 15 bases spanning the gap. The CDR3 region is CASSTHLASEQFF. The DNA of the CDR3 is TGTGCCAGCAGTACCCACCTAGCGTCTGAGCAGTTCTTC.

This clonotype was seen more than once but under ten times. V gene TRBV12-3 or TRBV12-4 combines with J gene TRBJ2-1; 11 bases agree with TRBD2. Unmatched junction bases numbered 9, after V lost 3 bases and J lost 5 bases. The CDR3 spans 17 residues. The CDR3 is CASSFGLAGGRNNEQFF. The CDR3 nucleotides read TGTGCCAGCAGTTTTGGGCTAGCGGGAGGTAGGAACAATGAGCAGTTCTTC.

The chain's CDR3 is CASSLVNGPSTYPGELFF. In DNA form, the CDR3 reads TGTGCCAGCAGCTTAGTAAATGGTCCATCCACTTACCCCGGGGAGCTGTTTTTT. V is TRBV11-3 and J is TRBJ2-2; D unresolved. The CDR3 covers 18 residues. Trimming pared 1 base from V and 6 bases from J, leaving 21 bases between. Germline CDR1 is SGHNT and CDR2 is YENEEA. The whole variable domain, remainder taken from reference TRBV11-3 and TRBJ2-2, is EAGVVQSPRYKIIEKKQPVAFWCNPISGHNTLYWYLQNLGQGPELLIRYENEEAVDDSQLPKDRFSAERLKGVDSTLKIQPAELGDSAVYLCASSLVNGPSTYPGELFFGEGSRLTVL.

This clonotype was found a few times. The CDR3 protein is CASSQGAGGLGNTGELFF. The DNA of the CDR3 is TGCGCCAGCAGCCAGGGTGCGGGGGGCTTAGGGAACACCGGGGAGCTGTTTTTT. The V call is TRBV23-1, the J call TRBJ2-2; 8 positions match TRBD2. TRBV23-1 is an open reading frame, and its role is uncertain. The CDR3 runs to 18 residues. V dropped 6 bases and J dropped 1; count of bases not matched to a gene: 13.

In this sample, this clonotype turned up a few times. The chain recombines TRBV9 with TRBJ2-7, with 9 bases matching TRBD1. Trimming at V came to 4 bases and at J to 2 bases, leaving 22 bases not matched to a gene. The CDR3 is made up of 20 amino acids. Germline CDR1 reads SGDLS; CDR2 reads YYNGEE. As DNA, the CDR3 is TGTGCCAGCAGCCCGAGTCAAAACCCCTATTGGGACAGGGTCCCCTACGAGCAGTACTTC. It translates to CASSPSQNPYWDRVPYEQYF.

The J gene is TRBJ1-4, the V gene TRBV7-9, with D hard to call. CDR3 length equals 15 residues. Trimming took 5 bases from V and 4 from J, leaving 14 bases between them. Per the germline V gene, CDR1 is SEHNR and CDR2 is FQNEAQ (reference sequence). In DNA, the CDR3 is TGTGCCAGCAGCCAAATTGGGTGGGGTAATGAAAAACTGTTTTTT. Its protein product is CASSQIGWGNEKLFF.

This clonotype was found a few times. V and J are TRBV7-8 and TRBJ2-1, with TRBD1 as a possible D gene (5 bases). The CDR3 loop spans 15 amino acids. Trimming removed 4 bases from V and 1 base from J, with 11 bases in between. Germline CDR1 and CDR2: SGHVS and FQNEAQ. The CDR3 nucleotides are TGTGCCAGCAGCTCTGGACATAATTCCTACAATGAGCAGTTCTTC. This gives the protein CASSSGHNSYNEQFF.

This chain links TRBV5-5 with TRBJ1-5; the D is unclear. The V gene lost 1 base and the J gene lost 0 bases, with 14 bases spanning the gap. The germline V gene encodes CDR1 SGHKS and CDR2 YYEKEE (reference sequence). This CDR3 has 17 amino acids. DNA of the CDR3: TGTGCCAGCAGCTTGCTTCCCAGTACCTATAGCAATCAGCCCCAGCATTTT. It encodes CASSLLPSTYSNQPQHF.

The count of this clonotype is one. The genes are TRBV6-2 or TRBV6-3 and TRBJ2-7; TRBD2 matches at 9 bases. CDR1 and CDR2 (germline): MNHEY, SVGEGT. CDR3 size: 16 residues. Trimming removed 4 bases from V and 8 bases from J; junction bases left unmatched: 15. The DNA of the CDR3 is TGTGCCAGCAGTTTAGACAGCGGGGGGTCTCCTACGAAGCAGTACTTC. This gives the protein CASSLDSGGSPTKQYF.

The sample holds a few counts of this clonotype. The CDR3 region is CASSQDPGELFF. CDR3 sequence (DNA): TGCGCCAGCAGCCAGGACCCCGGGGAGCTGTTTTTT. This chain uses TRBV4-3 with TRBJ2-2; D gene unclear. The V end was cut by 3 bases, the J end by 6 bases, with 5 bases between. The CDR3 loop spans 12 amino acids. Per germline, CDR1 LGHNA and CDR2 YSLEER.

The chain combines TRBV30 with TRBJ2-2; D is unresolved. From germline, CDR1 is GTSNPN and CDR2 SVGIG (reference sequence). The length of the CDR3 is 15 residues. With 0 bases removed from V and 3 bases from J, the gap between germline ends came to 11 bases. As DNA, the CDR3 is TGTGCCTGGAGTGTTGGCAGGACCTACACCGGGGAGCTGTTTTTT. It encodes CAWSVGRTYTGELFF.

The sample holds a few counts of this clonotype. The V call is TRBV20-1, the J call TRBJ1-6; D is perhaps TRBD1 (5 bases). The V and J ends lost 0 bases and 10 bases respectively, with 13 bases between them. The CDR3 totals 14 residues. The germline CDR1 and CDR2 sequences are DFQATT and SNEGSKA (reference sequence). The CDR3 region has the DNA TGCAGTGCTAGAGATCGAATCCAGGGATCACCCCTCCACTTT. Encoded protein: CSARDRIQGSPLHF.

The chain couples TRBV5-6 to TRBJ1-3, with a tentative D call TRBD1 (6 bases). CDR1 and CDR2 from the germline V gene are SGHDT and YYEEEE. Trimming removed 0 bases at V and 6 bases at J, with 10 bases between. The CDR3 runs to 14 residues. The CDR3 coding sequence is TGTGCCAGCAGCTTGGGGGACACCGTAAACACCATATATTTT. It is translated as CASSLGDTVNTIYF.

V gene TRBV19 combines with J gene TRBJ1-1, with D uncertain. The CDR3 sequence is 10 residues long. V lost 11 bases and J 7 bases, leaving 11 bases between the germline ends. Germline V gene lookup returns CDR1 LNHDA and CDR2 SQIVND (reference sequence). CDR3 residues: CAPGVSEAFF. The CDR3 DNA reads as TGTGCCCCCGGGGTTAGTGAAGCTTTCTTT.

This clonotype has more than one count but fewer than ten. The chain uses TRBV6-2 or TRBV6-3 and TRBJ2-7, with 8 bases identical to TRBD1. This CDR3 contains 15 residues. J was trimmed by 2 bases and V by 5 bases; bases with no gene match: 8. In germline, CDR1 is MNHEY, CDR2 SVGEGT. The CDR3 spells CASSPLRDRTYEQYF. The CDR3 DNA sequence: TGTGCCAGCAGTCCTCTCCGGGACAGGACCTACGAGCAGTACTTC.

The CDR3 DNA reads as TGTGCCAGCAGCCGAGGACACGTTGACGAGCAGTACTTC. Its protein is CASSRGHVDEQYF. The V call is TRBV12-3 or TRBV12-4, the J call TRBJ2-7; D is possibly TRBD1 (5 bases). Deletions cut 6 bases from V and 5 bases from J, with 14 bases between. The CDR3 is made up of 13 amino acids.